Below are 16 T cell receptor beta chains sequenced from a single sample in a study of blood T cell repertoires in COVID-19. Sequencing used immunoSEQ multiplex PCR; TCRdb keeps in-frame clones, though not all of them. The repertoire holds some 320,000 clones, with roughly 90% as singletons. Sample: PBMCs or T cells enriched from blood (not recorded which). The source is a man in his sixties who had recovered from COVID-19.

This chain connects TRBV5-1 to TRBJ2-1, with 9 positions matching TRBD2. V was clipped by 4 bases and J by 7 bases; unmatched bases: 15. Germline assignment: CDR1 SGHRS and CDR2 YFSETQ. CDR3 length: 17 amino acids. The CDR3 nucleotides read TGCGCCAGCAGCCTACCTAGCGCCAGCGGGAGGTCGAATGAGCAGTTCTTC. Translating gives CASSLPSASGRSNEQFF.

The chain carries TRBV29-1 and TRBJ1-2; 12 bases are a match to TRBD1. V shed 2 bases and J 7 bases; nucleotides not matched to a gene: 8. From germline, CDR1 is SQVTM and CDR2 ANQGSEA. CDR3 size: 15 residues. CDR3 in amino acids: CSVEFLGQGARGYTF. The DNA for the CDR3 is TGCAGCGTTGAATTTTTGGGACAGGGGGCGCGTGGCTACACCTTC.

DNA of the CDR3: TGTGCCAGCAGTTTCGGGGATGTTCAGCCCCAGCATTTT. Translation gives CASSFGDVQPQHF. The chain recombines TRBV12-3 or TRBV12-4 with TRBJ1-5; D ambiguous. V lost 3 bases, J lost 6 bases, and 9 bases lay in between. The CDR3 spans 13 residues.

This chain uses TRBV6-5 with TRBJ2-3, with D maybe TRBD1 (5 bases). CDR3 length equals 15 residues. V lost 7 bases and J 2 bases, leaving 16 bases between the germline ends. CDR1 and CDR2 (germline): MNHEY, SVGAGI. The CDR3 nucleotides read TGTGCCAGCAACCCCGGCGGACACCCCACAGATACGCAGTATTTT. It specifies CASNPGGHPTDTQYF.

This rearrangement joins TRBV18 to TRBJ1-2; D may be TRBD1 (6 bases). The CDR3 covers 16 residues. The germline V and J ends were trimmed by 2 bases and 3 bases, with 16 bases remaining between them. The V gene's germline CDR1 is KGHSH and CDR2 LQKENI. CDR3 residues: CASSPRGWGLDYGYTF. DNA of the CDR3: TGTGCCAGCTCACCAAGGGGGTGGGGGCTGGACTATGGCTACACCTTC.

The V call is TRBV2, the J call TRBJ2-7; TRBD2 aligns across 8 bases. CDR1 and CDR2 from the germline V gene are SNHLY and FYNNEI. Germline trimming cut 2 bases from V and 7 bases from J; bases unmatched to any gene: 13. The CDR3 spans 16 residues. The CDR3 spells CASSEYDGRAGGEQYF. The CDR3 DNA reads as TGTGCCAGCAGTGAATACGACGGGAGGGCCGGAGGGGAGCAGTACTTC.

The chain uses TRBV3-1 (or the pseudogene TRBV3-2) and TRBJ1-2; a weak D match, TRBD1 (5 bases). This CDR3 is 13 amino acids long. CDR1 and CDR2 from the germline V gene are LGHDT and YNNKEL (reference sequence). V was shortened by 4 bases and J by 4 bases, with 10 bases between the two germline ends. Written as DNA, the CDR3 is TGTGCCAGCAGCCCAGGGTCTGCCTATGGCTACACCTTC. This encodes CASSPGSAYGYTF.

This chain joins TRBV27 and TRBJ2-7; D is possibly TRBD1 (6 bases). The germline V gene encodes CDR1 MNHEY and CDR2 SMNVEV (reference sequence). The CDR3 is 13 amino acids. Trimming pared 7 bases from V and 5 bases from J, leaving 15 bases between. DNA for the CDR3: TGTGCCAGCACCGAACAGGGAAGGGACGAGCAGTACTTC. Its translation is CASTEQGRDEQYF.

The chain is built from TRBV6-5 and TRBJ2-7, with 9 bases matching TRBD1. With V trimmed by 0 bases and J by 5 bases, 5 bases remained unmatched. CDR1 is MNHEY and CDR2 is SVGAGI in the germline V gene. This CDR3 comprises 15 residues. CDR3 nucleotide sequence: TGTGCCAGCAGTTACTCCGGACAGGGGAATAACGAGCAGTACTTC. Translation gives CASSYSGQGNNEQYF.

The chain couples TRBV7-9 to TRBJ2-3; 7 bases map to TRBD2. Germline V gives CDR1 SEHNR, CDR2 FQNEAQ (reference sequence). With 5 bases clipped from V and 2 bases from J, the junction kept 10 bases outside the gene matches. CDR3 size: 16 residues. The CDR3 is CASSVSYSGLTDTQYF. CDR3 coding DNA: TGTGCCAGCAGCGTATCTTATAGCGGGCTCACAGATACGCAGTATTTT.

The chain recombines TRBV30 with TRBJ1-2; 9 nucleotides agree with TRBD1. V gave up 1 base and J gave up 8 bases; unmatched junction bases: 11. Germline V CDR1 and CDR2: GTSNPN, SVGIG (reference sequence). This CDR3 has 15 residues. The CDR3 bases are TGTGCCTGGAGTGCACCGGGACAGGGAATGGGAGGCTACACCTTC. Translated, it gives CAWSAPGQGMGGYTF.

V and J are TRBV7-9 and TRBJ1-2, with TRBD1 as a possible D gene (6 bases). This CDR3 comprises 14 residues. Germline V gene sequence: CDR1 SEHNR, CDR2 FQNEAQ (reference sequence). The ends were cut back, 1 base at V and 4 bases at J, with 10 bases in the middle. The DNA of the CDR3 is TGTGCCAGCAGCTTAGGGGACACCGCCTATGGCTACACCTTC. Its protein is CASSLGDTAYGYTF.

The J gene is TRBJ2-7, the V gene TRBV7-2; TRBD2 agrees at 9 bases. The CDR3 loop spans 14 amino acids. Germline V gene data show CDR1 as SGHTA and CDR2 as FQGNSA. V was clipped by 3 bases and J by 4 bases; unmatched bases: 4. Here the CDR3 reads CASSFAGGKYEQYF. The CDR3 nucleotides are TGTGCCAGCAGCTTTGCGGGGGGGAAATACGAGCAGTACTTC.

The rearrangement joins TRBV4-1 to TRBJ2-1, with D maybe TRBD1 (6 bases). From germline, CDR1 is MGHRA and CDR2 YSYEKL. CDR3 size: 15 residues. V lost 4 bases to trimming and J lost 2 bases, with 12 bases between them. CDR3 in amino acids: CASSPDRTAYNEQFF. For the CDR3, the DNA is TGCGCCAGCAGCCCCGACAGGACAGCCTACAATGAGCAGTTCTTC.

This sequence joins TRBV6-5 and TRBJ2-2; 8 bases map to TRBD2. The germline CDR1 and CDR2 sequences are MNHEY and SVGAGI. V lost 6 bases, J lost 5 bases, and 5 bases stayed unmatched. The CDR3 covers 14 residues. The CDR3 here is CASRKVAGTGELFF. CDR3 DNA: TGTGCCAGCAGGAAAGTAGCGGGGACCGGGGAGCTGTTTTTT.

The J gene is TRBJ2-7, the V gene TRBV6-2 or TRBV6-3; D gene ambiguous. Germline CDR1 and CDR2: MNHEY and SVGEGT. Deletions cut 2 bases from V and 4 bases from J, with 9 bases between. The CDR3 consists of 13 residues. The DNA for the CDR3 is TGTGCCAGCAGTTACCCCGACTCTTACGAGCAGTACTTC. It yields the protein CASSYPDSYEQYF.